What follows is one T cell receptor (beta chain) and its context. Its antigen is currently not known. It has no much larger one-base neighbor in the sample; base qualities were not kept. TCRbeta CDR3 regions were amplified from genomic DNA by means of the immunoSEQ Assay, a bias-controlled multiplex PCR. The study's own analysis went as follows. The number of nucleated cells in each sample was estimated from the amplification of reference gene primers within the assay. Sequence reads were collapsed and filtered to measure the absolute abundance of every unique TCRbeta CDR3 rearrangement. Productive Simpson clonality was computed per sample as the square root of Simpson's diversity index over productive rearrangements. TCRdb limited this immuneACCESS table to in-frame rearrangements with V and J called. A share of clones is missing; checked studies link under half to unresolved V genes, and the rest is unexplained. The V and J calls and the clone size are those of that table, but D and trimming were determined from the DNA. This sample gives around 130,000 clones in total; around 86% of them show up just once. 18% of the sample rests with the top ten.

Enrolling through a virtual design, the prospective study's participants ranged in age from roughly 18 to 95 years and lived across roughly 24 United States geographic areas. In the prospective study, cohorts were assigned on the basis of participant-reported clinical history obtained from a screening survey and a study questionnaire. For ImmuneRACE Cohort 3, a participant was defined as recovered based on two consecutive negative NP/OP PCR tests, clearance by a healthcare professional, or resolution of symptoms. In the prospective study, whole blood, serum and a nasopharyngeal or oropharyngeal swab were collected from each participant by mobile phlebotomists. Prospective study participants could optionally give additional blood draws and questionnaires over an approximately two-month period. Before DNA extraction, prospective study blood samples were shipped either frozen or at room temperature.

This sample is drawn from a study of blood T cell repertoires in COVID-19 (dated by TCRdb to about 2020). For context, the study as a whole: The collaborator samples originated in the United States, Italy and Spain and spanned the acute and convalescent phases of COVID-19. The material from the prospective study consisted of cDNA or gDNA derived from T cells, B-cell-depleted T cells, or PBMCs. Deeply sampled blood TCRbeta repertoires from subjects exposed to, actively infected with, or recovered from COVID-19 were included in the dataset. Where HLA class I and class II types were available, the types were taken from metadata supplied by the sample provider, not from assay-based typing. Sample metadata almost always included a de-identified subject ID, COVID-19 status, age in years and sex. Samples were obtained from the ongoing ImmuneRACE study (first 160 participants) and from about 1,300 subjects provided by 6 global collaborators. The repertoires were released in a freely available public database intended as a resource for research on the immune response to SARS-CoV-2. Overall study outcomes, separate from this receptor: Clinical and demographic metadata were provided uncurated, with the amount varying by source and participant.

Inclusive of the bounding cysteine and phenylalanine, the CDR3 is 16 residues long. Left in the record is the CDR3 DNA by itself, 48 bases read in frame from the first base. V is reduced by 5 bases and J by 0 bases, leaving a spacing of 15 bases between them. CDR1 is given as PRHDT and CDR2 as FYEKMQ, both from the germline V gene (reference sequence). The clonotype comes from a man aged 25-40 years who had recovered from COVID-19. The sequenced material came from PBMCs or T cells enriched from blood (not recorded which). The chain couples TRBV13 to TRBJ2-3, and TRBD1 may be the D gene, going by 8 matching bases. This receptor carries the CDR3 CASSPGQGLSTDTQYF. The nucleotides read TGTGCCAGCAGCCCCGGACAGGGACTAAGCACAGATACGCAGTATTTT.